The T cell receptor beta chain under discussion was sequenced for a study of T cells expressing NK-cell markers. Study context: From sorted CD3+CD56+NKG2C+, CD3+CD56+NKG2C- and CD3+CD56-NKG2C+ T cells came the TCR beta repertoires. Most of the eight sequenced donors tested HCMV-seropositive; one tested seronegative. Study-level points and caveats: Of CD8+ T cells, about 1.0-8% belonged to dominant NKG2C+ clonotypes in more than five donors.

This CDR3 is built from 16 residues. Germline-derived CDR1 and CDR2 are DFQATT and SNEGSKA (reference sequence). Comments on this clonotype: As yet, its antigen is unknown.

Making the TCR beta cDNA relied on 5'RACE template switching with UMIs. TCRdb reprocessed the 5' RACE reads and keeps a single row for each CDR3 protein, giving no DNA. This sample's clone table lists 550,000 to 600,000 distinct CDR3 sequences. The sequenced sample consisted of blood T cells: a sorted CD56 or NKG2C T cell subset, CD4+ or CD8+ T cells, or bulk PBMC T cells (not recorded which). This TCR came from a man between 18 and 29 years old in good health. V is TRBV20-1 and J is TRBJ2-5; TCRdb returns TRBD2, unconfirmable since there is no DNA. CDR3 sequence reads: CSASKVLARNQETQYF.